This T cell receptor beta chain stems from a study of cytomegalovirus exposure and HLA in healthy donors. Study as a whole: As an earlier analysis found, around 170 million T cells yielded about 120 million unique TCR beta sequences.

PCR primers comprised 60 Vbeta and 13 Jbeta primers. The data were produced by immunoSEQ multiplex PCR, yet TCRdb's version contains in-frame clones alone and is incomplete. This repertoire includes some 76,000 clones. Germline V gene sequence: CDR1 SEHNR, CDR2 FQNEAQ (reference sequence). This CDR3 has 14 residues. General study points: A reported reduction in N-insertions relative to the roughly 710-donor mean was seen in an Asian-associated ancestry cluster in a later analysis. Some public TCRs appeared in many individuals, while most sequences were rare. Reports described diagnosis of cytomegalovirus status by the classifier as highly specific and sensitive.

Comment on this clone: Its antigen remains unknown.

Sequencing was done on a sample of PBMCs. The receptor comes from a man aged 40-49 years in good health and CMV-seronegative. This chain uses TRBV7-9 with TRBJ2-5, with 12 bases identical to TRBD1. CDR3 loop: CASPGQGAEETQYF. The CDR3 DNA reads TGTGCTTCACCGGGACAGGGGGCAGAAGAGACCCAGTACTTC.